This T cell receptor beta chain appears in the sequencing data of a study of neurological immune-mediated disorders. This clonotype turned up a few times. Its target is unknown. A single base separates this from a much larger clone, so it may be a read error. The J segment lost 10 bases and the V segment lost 6 bases, leaving 14 bases of the junction unmatched. The CDR3 runs 14 residues. Points from the study as a whole: The greatest degree of TCR clonal expansion was observed in HTLV-1-associated myelopathy, with the lowest in multiple sclerosis, below that of healthy controls. Private repertoires in all groups were suggested by the absence of shared CDR3 amino acid sequences among expanded clones across subjects.

From 15-18 subjects, over 180 million TCR-beta sequences were obtained in each sequencing run. TCRdb used MiXCR to reprocess the 5' RACE reads, holding one entry per CDR3 protein. The sample includes approximately 50,000 distinct CDR3 sequences, 10% of them seen just once. Libraries used 2 million unsorted PBMCs kept frozen in RNAlater. The chain recombines TRBV12-3 or TRBV12-4 with TRBJ1-1; the match to TRBD1 covers 7 bases. Sequenced material: PBMCs. This clonotype was sampled from a man in his 70s with HTLV-1-associated myelopathy (HAM/TSP). The CDR3: CASRPRQGDGGAFF. Written as DNA, the CDR3 is TGTGCCAGCAGGCCTAGACAGGGTGATGGGGGAGCTTTCTTT.